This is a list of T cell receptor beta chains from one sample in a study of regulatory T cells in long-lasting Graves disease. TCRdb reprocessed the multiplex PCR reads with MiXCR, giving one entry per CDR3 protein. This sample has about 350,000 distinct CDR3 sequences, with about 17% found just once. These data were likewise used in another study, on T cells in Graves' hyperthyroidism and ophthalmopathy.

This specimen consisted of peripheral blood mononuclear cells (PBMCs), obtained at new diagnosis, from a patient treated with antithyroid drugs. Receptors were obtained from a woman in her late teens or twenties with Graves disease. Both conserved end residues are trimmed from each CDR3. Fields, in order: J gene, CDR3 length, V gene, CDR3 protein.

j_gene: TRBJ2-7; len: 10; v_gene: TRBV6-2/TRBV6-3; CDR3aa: ATDRGLYEQY
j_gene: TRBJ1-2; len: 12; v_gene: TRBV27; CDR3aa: ASSLSGGQHGYT
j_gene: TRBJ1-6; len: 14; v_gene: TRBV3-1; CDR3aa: ASSQSAGKGHSPLH
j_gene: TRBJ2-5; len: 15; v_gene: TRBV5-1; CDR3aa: ASSRQGSSGFYNERF
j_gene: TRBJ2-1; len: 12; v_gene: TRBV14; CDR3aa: ASSHHLAGGEQF
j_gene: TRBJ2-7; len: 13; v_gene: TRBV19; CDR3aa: ASSIVEGIGYEQY
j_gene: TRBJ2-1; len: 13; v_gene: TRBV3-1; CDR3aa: ASSLAGTRNNEQF
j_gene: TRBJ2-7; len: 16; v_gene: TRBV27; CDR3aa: ASSLRNPLAGLSYEQY
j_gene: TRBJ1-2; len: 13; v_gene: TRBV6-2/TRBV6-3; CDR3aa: ASATLGQGMSGYT
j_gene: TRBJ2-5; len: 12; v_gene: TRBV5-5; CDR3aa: ASSRVYSQETQY
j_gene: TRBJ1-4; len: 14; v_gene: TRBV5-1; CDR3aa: ASSLALGTGDEKLF
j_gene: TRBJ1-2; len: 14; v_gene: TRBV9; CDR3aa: ASSADVRDAVDGYT
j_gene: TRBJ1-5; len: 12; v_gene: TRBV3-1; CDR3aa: ASSHGQDNQPQH
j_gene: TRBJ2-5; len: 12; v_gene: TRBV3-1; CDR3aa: ASSRTSGDLPPN
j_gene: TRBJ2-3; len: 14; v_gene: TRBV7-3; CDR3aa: ASSFSDRPSTDTQY
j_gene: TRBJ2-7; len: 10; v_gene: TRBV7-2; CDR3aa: ASSQSSYEQY
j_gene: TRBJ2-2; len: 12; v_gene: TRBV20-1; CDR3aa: SASGSRVAWELF
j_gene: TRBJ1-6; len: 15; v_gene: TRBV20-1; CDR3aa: SARAFDRSSYNSPLH
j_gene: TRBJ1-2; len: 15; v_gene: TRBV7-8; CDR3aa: ASSLVPLGQGDYGYT
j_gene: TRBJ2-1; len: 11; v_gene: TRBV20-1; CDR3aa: SAGGDPAYEQF
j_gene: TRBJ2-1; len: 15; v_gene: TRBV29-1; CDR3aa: SVGWTSGRGSYNEQF
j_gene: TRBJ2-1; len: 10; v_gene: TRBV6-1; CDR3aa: ASSGKAWEQF
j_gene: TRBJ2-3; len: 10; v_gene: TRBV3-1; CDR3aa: ASSQGKSTQY
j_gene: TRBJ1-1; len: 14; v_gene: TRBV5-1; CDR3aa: ASSLIGQEFYTEAF
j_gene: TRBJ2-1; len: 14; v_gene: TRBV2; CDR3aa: ASSAADGTAYNEQF
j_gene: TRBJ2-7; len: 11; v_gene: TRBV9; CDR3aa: ASSVGPPYEQY
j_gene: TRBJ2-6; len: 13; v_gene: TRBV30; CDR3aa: AWSVPGDGANVLT
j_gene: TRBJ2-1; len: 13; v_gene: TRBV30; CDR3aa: AWRPPGQGSNEQF
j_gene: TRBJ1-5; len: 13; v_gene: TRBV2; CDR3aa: ASSVQGDSNQPQH
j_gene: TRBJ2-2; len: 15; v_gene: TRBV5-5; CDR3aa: ASSLAVVAQNTGELF
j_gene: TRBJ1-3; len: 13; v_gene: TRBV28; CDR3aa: ASSLWGISGNTIY
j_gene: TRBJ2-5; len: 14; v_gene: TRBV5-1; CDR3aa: ASSLGDGGGEETQY
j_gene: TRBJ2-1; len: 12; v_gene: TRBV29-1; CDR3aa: SAPGLAGYNEQF
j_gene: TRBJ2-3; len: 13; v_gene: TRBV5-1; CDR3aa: ASRGTIFRPDTQY
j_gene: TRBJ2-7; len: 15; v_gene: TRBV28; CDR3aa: ASSTQPTGYTPYEQY
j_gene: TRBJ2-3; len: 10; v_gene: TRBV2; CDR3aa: ASSEAPPGQY
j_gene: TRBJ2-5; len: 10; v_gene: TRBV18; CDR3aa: ASSASGETQY
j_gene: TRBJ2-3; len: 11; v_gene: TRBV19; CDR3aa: ASSIGGADTQY
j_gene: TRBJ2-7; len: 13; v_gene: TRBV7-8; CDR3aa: ASTLGTAYSYEQY
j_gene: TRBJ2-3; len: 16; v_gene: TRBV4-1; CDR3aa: ASSQEATTHSGGDTQY
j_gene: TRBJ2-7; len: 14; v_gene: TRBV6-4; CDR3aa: ASTRDRGGSSYEQY
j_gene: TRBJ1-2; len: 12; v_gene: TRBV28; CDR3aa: ASSLPEINYGYT